The 11 T cell receptor beta chains below come from one sample, sequenced in a study of identical twins. TCRdb reanalysed the 5' RACE reads using MiXCR and keeps one entry per CDR3 protein. The table records approximately 260,000 distinct CDR3 sequences, roughly 8.7% of them present only once. These data were also filed under a second study, of yellow fever vaccine responses in identical twins.

The sequenced material came from CD8+ T cells sorted from blood. The source of these receptors is a woman aged 18 to 35 in good health.

This clonotype was recorded many times. This chain uses TRBV29-1 with TRBJ2-7, with a tentative D call TRBD2 (6 bases). In germline, CDR1 is SQVTM, CDR2 ANQGSEA. The V gene lost 2 bases and the J gene lost 2 bases, with 10 bases spanning the gap. The CDR3 spans 13 residues. CDR3 region: CSVESEGPYEQYF. In nucleotides, the CDR3 is TGCAGCGTTGAATCGGAGGGGCCCTACGAGCAGTACTTC.

This chain joins TRBV11-2 and TRBJ2-1; D is unresolved. Germline V gene lookup returns CDR1 SGHAT and CDR2 FQNNGV. V was pared by 2 bases and J by 6 bases, with 14 bases between. This CDR3 contains 15 residues. CDR3 region: CASSLLVGSGNEQFF. CDR3 bases: TGTGCCAGCAGCTTATTAGTAGGGTCGGGCAATGAGCAGTTCTTC.

The chain carries TRBV20-1 and TRBJ1-1; the match to TRBD1 covers 8 bases. Germline-derived CDR1 and CDR2 are DFQATT and SNEGSKA (reference sequence). Trimming removed 4 bases from V and 0 bases from J; junction bases left unmatched: 4. CDR3 length: 14 residues. The CDR3 DNA reads as TGCAGTGCTATTAACAGGGGGATGAACACTGAAGCTTTCTTT. This sequence encodes CSAINRGMNTEAFF.

This clonotype was found many times. This chain uses TRBV28 with TRBJ2-3, with D uncertain. CDR3 length equals 13 residues. CDR1 MDHEN and CDR2 SYDVKM come from the germline V gene. The V end was cut by 3 bases, the J end by 3 bases, with 7 bases between. Here the CDR3 reads CASSFRRTDTQYF. Written as DNA, the CDR3 is TGTGCCAGCAGTTTTCGAAGAACAGATACGCAGTATTTT.

V and J are TRBV7-9 and TRBJ2-5; the D is unclear. V dropped 5 bases and J dropped 0 bases, with 10 bases sitting between them. This CDR3 region has 14 residues. Germline CDR1 and CDR2: SEHNR and FQNEAQ (reference sequence). CDR3 sequence: CASSPVGYQETQYF. In DNA form, the CDR3 reads TGTGCCAGCAGCCCAGTGGGGTACCAAGAGACCCAGTACTTC.

This clonotype occurred a few times. V and J are TRBV13 and TRBJ2-1; 11 positions match TRBD2. The J segment lost 5 bases and the V segment lost 4 bases, leaving 4 bases of the junction unmatched. Germline V gene lookup returns CDR1 PRHDT and CDR2 FYEKMQ (reference sequence). This CDR3 region has 15 residues. CDR3 sequence (DNA): TGTGCCAGCAGCTCGGGACTAGCGGATCACAATGAGCAGTTCTTC. Amino acids: CASSSGLADHNEQFF.

The CDR3 DNA sequence: TGTGCCACCCGAGGGACAGGGAACAATGAGCAGTTCTTC. As protein: CATRGTGNNEQFF. This chain links TRBV24-1 with TRBJ2-1; 9 positions agree with TRBD1. CDR1 is KGHDR and CDR2 is SFDVKD in the germline V gene. Germline trimming cut 9 bases from V and 5 bases from J; bases unmatched to any gene: 4. There are 13 residues in the CDR3.

This clonotype was observed many times. The V gene is TRBV10-3, the J gene TRBJ2-7; possibly TRBD2 for D (7 bases). The V gene's germline CDR1 is ENHRY and CDR2 SYGVKD. V gave up 2 bases and J gave up 3 bases, with 14 bases separating them. This CDR3 is 15 amino acids long. The CDR3 sequence: CAISELGRGDYEQYF. In DNA form, the CDR3 reads TGTGCCATCAGTGAGCTAGGGAGGGGGGACTACGAGCAGTACTTC.

Many counts were recorded for this clonotype. CDR3 sequence reads: CASLWGFLGELFF. CDR3 DNA: TGTGCCAGCCTCTGGGGGTTTCTCGGGGAGCTGTTTTTT. The gene calls are TRBV12-3 or TRBV12-4 and TRBJ2-2; perhaps D is TRBD1 or TRBD2 (5 bases each). The CDR3 is 13 residues long. Trimming removed 8 bases from V and 7 bases from J, with 14 bases in between.

This clonotype occurred many times. The CDR3 coding sequence is TGTGCCAGCAGCTTAGGATGGACCGCGGACTTCAATCAGCCCCAGCATTTT. Amino acid sequence: CASSLGWTADFNQPQHF. This chain links TRBV7-2 with TRBJ1-5; no clear D. Germline CDR1 and CDR2: SGHTA and FQGNSA. V shed 1 base and J shed 3 bases, with 16 bases lying between them. The CDR3 runs to 17 residues.

V and J are TRBV27 and TRBJ2-7; D unresolved. Germline loops: CDR1 MNHEY, CDR2 SMNVEV (reference sequence). V was pared by 1 base and J by 0 bases, with 13 bases between. The length of the CDR3 is 16 residues. The CDR3 bases are TGTGCCAGCAGTTTATTTCCAGGCTCAAGCTCCTACGAGCAGTACTTC. It encodes CASSLFPGSSSYEQYF.